This TCR beta chain was identified during a study of blood T cell repertoires in COVID-19. Across the study: The analysed material was cDNA or gDNA that came from T cells, B-cell-depleted T cells, or PBMCs.

Germline V CDR1 and CDR2: GTSNPN, SVGIG (reference sequence). The ends lost 1 base at V and 6 bases at J; junction bases unmatched: 4. The CDR3 consists of 14 residues. The assay was immunoSEQ multiplex PCR, and TCRdb's table has in-frame clones only and misses some. The repertoire holds some 260,000 clones, with 70% to 90% as singletons. This receptor was taken from a young man with active or convalescent COVID-19. The chain is built from TRBV30 and TRBJ2-1, with 9 bases identical to TRBD2. The material sequenced was peripheral blood. CDR3 sequence: CAWSGAGGPNEQFF. CDR3 coding DNA: TGTGCCTGGAGTGGGGCGGGGGGGCCCAATGAGCAGTTCTTC.